This TCR beta chain was obtained from a study of blood T cell repertoires in COVID-19. For the study at large: Some COVID-19 samples were acute and others convalescent; all came from the United States, Italy and Spain. Nucleic acid was either cDNA or gDNA, and it came from T cells, B-cell-depleted T cells, or PBMCs.

V trimming: 3 bases; J trimming: 0 bases; junction bases outside the gene matches: 11. This CDR3 is built from 19 residues. CDR1 and CDR2 (germline): KGHDR, SFDVKD. This clone was counted between two and nine times. Measured with immunoSEQ multiplex PCR; TCRdb has only the in-frame clones, and not every one. The data contain some 100,000 clones, 75% to 90% of them singletons. This receptor was obtained from a human donor with active COVID-19. The donor label of this sample is uncertain. Sequenced: peripheral blood. The chain links TRBV24-1 to TRBJ2-3; 10 bases line up with TRBD2. CDR3 DNA sequence: TGTGCCACCAGTGATCCTTCATGGAGCGGGGGGGCCAGCACAGATACGCAGTATTTT. Translated, it gives CATSDPSWSGGASTDTQYF.